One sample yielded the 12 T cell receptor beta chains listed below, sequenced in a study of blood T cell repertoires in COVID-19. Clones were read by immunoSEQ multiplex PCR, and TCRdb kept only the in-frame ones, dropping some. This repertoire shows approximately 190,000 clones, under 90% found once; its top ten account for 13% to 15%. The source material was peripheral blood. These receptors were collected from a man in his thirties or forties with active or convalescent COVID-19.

CDR3: CASSERRLSGYTF. In DNA form, the CDR3 reads TGCGCCAGCAGTGAGCGCCGTCTGAGTGGCTACACCTTC. J is TRBJ1-2 and V is TRBV10-1; no clear D gene. V was trimmed by 2 bases and J by 7 bases, leaving 11 bases between them. The length of the CDR3 is 13 residues. Germline CDR1 and CDR2: WNHNN and SYGVQD (reference sequence).

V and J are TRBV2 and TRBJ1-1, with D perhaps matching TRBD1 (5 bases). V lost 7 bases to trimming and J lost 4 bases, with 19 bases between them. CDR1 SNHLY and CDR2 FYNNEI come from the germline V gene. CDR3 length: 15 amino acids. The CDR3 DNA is TGTGCCAGCATTGGGACGGTTGGCGGGGGCACTGAAGCTTTCTTT. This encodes CASIGTVGGGTEAFF.

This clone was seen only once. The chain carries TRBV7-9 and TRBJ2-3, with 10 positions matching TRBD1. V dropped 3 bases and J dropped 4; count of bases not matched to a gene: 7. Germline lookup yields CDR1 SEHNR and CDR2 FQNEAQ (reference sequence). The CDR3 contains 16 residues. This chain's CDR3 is CASSFPGTGAADTQYF. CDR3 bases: TGTGCCAGCAGCTTTCCCGGGACAGGGGCTGCAGATACGCAGTATTTT. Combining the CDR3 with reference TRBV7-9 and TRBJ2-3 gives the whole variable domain DTGVSQNPRHKITKRGQNVTFRCDPISEHNRLYWYRQTLGQGPEFLTYFQNEAQLEKSRLLSDRFSAERPKGSFSTLEIQRTEQGDSAMYLCASSFPGTGAADTQYFGPGTRLTVL.

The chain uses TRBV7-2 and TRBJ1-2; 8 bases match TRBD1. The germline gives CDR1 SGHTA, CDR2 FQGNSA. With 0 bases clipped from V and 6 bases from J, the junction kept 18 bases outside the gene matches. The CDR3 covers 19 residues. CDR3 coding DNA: TGTGCCAGCAGCTTAGCCCCCGGGACAGGTGGGGTGAGGTTGAATGGCTACACCTTC. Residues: CASSLAPGTGGVRLNGYTF.

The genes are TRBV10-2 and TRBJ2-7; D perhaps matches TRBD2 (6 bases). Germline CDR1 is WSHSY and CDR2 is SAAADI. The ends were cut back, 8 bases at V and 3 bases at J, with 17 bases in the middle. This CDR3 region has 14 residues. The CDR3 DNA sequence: TGCGCCAGCTCCGTGGGGGGTGCTAGCTACGAGCAGTACTTC. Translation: CASSVGGASYEQYF.

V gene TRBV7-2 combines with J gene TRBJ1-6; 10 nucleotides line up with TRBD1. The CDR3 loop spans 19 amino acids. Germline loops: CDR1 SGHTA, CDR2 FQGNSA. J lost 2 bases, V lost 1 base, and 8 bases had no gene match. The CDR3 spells CASSLEQGDRGPYNSPLHF. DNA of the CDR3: TGTGCCAGCAGCTTAGAGCAGGGGGACAGGGGACCCTATAATTCACCCCTCCACTTT.

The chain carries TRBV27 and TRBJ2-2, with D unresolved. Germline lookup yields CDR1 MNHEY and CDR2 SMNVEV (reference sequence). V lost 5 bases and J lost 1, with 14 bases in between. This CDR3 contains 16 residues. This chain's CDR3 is CASSPYPPWNTGELFF. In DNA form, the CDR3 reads TGTGCCAGCAGTCCTTATCCCCCTTGGAACACCGGGGAGCTGTTTTTT.

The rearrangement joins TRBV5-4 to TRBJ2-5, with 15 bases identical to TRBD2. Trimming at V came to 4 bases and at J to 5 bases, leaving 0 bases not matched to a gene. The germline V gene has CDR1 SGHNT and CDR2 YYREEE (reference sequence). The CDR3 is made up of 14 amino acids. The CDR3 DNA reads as TGTGCCAGCAGCGGGACTAGCGGGAGGGAGACCCAGTACTTC. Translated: CASSGTSGRETQYF.

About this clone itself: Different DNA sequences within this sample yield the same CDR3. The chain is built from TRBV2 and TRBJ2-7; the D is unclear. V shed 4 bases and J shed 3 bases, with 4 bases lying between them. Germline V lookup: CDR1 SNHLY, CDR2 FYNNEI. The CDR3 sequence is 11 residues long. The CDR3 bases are TGTGCCAGCAGTGCTAGCTACGAGCAGTACTTC. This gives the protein CASSASYEQYF. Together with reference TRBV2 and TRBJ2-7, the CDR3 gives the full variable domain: EPEVTQTPSHQVTQMGQEVILRCVPISNHLYFYWYRQILGQKVEFLVSFYNNEISEKSEIFDDQFSVERPDGSNFTLKIRSTKLEDSAMYFCASSASYEQYFGPGTRLTVT.

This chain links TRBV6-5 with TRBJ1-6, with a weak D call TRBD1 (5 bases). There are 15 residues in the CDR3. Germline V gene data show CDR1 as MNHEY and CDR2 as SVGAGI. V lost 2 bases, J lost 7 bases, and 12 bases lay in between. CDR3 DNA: TGTGCCAGCAGTTACAGCGTGGGGGGGAATTCACCCCTCCACTTT. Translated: CASSYSVGGNSPLHF.

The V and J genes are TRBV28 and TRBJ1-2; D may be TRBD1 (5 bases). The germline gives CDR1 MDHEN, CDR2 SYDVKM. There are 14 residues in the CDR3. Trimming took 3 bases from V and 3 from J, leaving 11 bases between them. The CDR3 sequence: CASSLQGVDYGYTF. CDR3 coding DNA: TGTGCCAGCAGTTTGCAAGGGGTGGACTATGGCTACACCTTC.

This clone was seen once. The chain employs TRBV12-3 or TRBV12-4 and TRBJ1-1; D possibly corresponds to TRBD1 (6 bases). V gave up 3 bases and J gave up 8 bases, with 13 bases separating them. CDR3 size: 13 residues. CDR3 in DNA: TGTGCCAGCAGTTTCCAGGGGCTCGGAGAAGCTTTCTTT. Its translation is CASSFQGLGEAFF.